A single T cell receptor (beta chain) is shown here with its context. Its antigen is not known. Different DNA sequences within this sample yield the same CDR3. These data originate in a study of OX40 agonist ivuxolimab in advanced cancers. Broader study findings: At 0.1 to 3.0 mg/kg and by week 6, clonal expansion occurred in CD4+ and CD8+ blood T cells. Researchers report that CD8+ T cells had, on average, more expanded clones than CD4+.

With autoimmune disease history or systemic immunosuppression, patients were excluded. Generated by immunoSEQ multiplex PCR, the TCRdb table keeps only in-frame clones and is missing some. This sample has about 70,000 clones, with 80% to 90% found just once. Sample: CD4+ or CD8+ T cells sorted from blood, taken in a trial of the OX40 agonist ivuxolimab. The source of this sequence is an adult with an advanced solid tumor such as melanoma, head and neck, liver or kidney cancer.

CDR3 nucleotide sequence: TGTGCCACCAGCAGAGGACAGCTCAATCAGCCCCAGCATTTT. Amino acids: CATSRGQLNQPQHF. This chain links TRBV15 with TRBJ1-5; TRBD1 might be the D (5 bases). Germline CDR1 reads LNHNV; CDR2 reads YYDKDF (reference sequence). CDR3 length equals 14 residues. The germline V and J ends were trimmed by 1 base and 3 bases, with 7 bases remaining between them.